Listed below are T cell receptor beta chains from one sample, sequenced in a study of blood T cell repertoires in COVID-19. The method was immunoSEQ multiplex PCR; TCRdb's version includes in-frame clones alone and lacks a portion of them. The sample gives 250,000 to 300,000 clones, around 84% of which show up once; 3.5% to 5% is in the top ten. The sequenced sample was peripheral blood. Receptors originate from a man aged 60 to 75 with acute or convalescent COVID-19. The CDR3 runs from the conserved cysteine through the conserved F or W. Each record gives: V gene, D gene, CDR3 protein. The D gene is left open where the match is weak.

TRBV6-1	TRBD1	CASSGLQQGTLDYGYTF
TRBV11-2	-	CASSFFHQETQYF
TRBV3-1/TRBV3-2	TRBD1	CASRGTVGETQYF
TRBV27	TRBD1	CASSHRTGWNEKLFF
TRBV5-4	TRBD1	CASSLGGTGGQKNTEAFF
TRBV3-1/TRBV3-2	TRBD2	CASSQMTSGRAYEQYF
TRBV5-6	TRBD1	CASSYPRGRNTEAFF
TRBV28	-	CASTPTGSPLHF
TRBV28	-	CASSLAGRSNQPQHF
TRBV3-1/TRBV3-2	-	CASSEAIGEETQYF
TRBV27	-	CASSKDRSTDTQYF
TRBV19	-	CASSLYPGGGSSYNEQFF
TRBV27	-	CASSFRSGNWPFWDEQYF
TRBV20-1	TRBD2	CSASPGGTSGIEQYF
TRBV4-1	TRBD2	CASSQVGLAGAEEEETQYF
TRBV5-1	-	CASSLGPGASYEQYF
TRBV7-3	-	CASRLTGADTQYF
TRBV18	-	CASSPRQDDGYTF
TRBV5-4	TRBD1	CASSSLAGTGAYEQYF
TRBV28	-	CASSRGGAGYGYTF
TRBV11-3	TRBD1	CASRTGTGGADTQYF
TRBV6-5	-	CATSSYNEQFF
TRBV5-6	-	CASSPDSQETQYF
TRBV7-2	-	CASSIHQSGEQYF
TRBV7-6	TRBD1	CASSLARGQGYNEQFF
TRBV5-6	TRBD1	CASSFDRGSGFNEQFF
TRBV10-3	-	CAITPGLITGELFF
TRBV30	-	CAWSAGRDTQYF
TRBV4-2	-	CASSHPRVQIVGELFF
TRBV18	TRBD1	CASSPGTGGNYGYTF
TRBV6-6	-	CASRHGGPKWEQYF
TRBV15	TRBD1	CATSRGGWTGDYGYTF